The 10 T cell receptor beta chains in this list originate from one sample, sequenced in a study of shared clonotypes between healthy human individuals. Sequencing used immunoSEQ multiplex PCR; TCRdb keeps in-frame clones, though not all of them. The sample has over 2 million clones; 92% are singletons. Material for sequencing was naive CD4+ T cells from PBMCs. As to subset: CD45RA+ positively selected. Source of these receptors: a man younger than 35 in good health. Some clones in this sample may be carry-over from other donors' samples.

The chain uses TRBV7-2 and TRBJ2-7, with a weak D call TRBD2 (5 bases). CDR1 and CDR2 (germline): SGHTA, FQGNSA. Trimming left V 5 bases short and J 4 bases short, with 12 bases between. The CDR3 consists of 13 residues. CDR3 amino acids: CASSVGPGYEQYF. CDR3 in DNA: TGTGCCAGCAGCGTCGGACCGGGGTACGAGCAGTACTTC.

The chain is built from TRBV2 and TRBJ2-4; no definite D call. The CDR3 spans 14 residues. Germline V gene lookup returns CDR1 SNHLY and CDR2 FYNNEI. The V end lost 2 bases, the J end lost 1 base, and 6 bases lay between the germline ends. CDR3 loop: CASSERWAKNIQYF. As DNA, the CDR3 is TGTGCCAGCAGTGAACGGTGGGCCAAAAACATTCAGTACTTC. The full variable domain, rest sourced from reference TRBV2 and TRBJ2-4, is EPEVTQTPSHQVTQMGQEVILRCVPISNHLYFYWYRQILGQKVEFLVSFYNNEISEKSEIFDDQFSVERPDGSNFTLKIRSTKLEDSAMYFCASSERWAKNIQYFGAGTRLSVL.

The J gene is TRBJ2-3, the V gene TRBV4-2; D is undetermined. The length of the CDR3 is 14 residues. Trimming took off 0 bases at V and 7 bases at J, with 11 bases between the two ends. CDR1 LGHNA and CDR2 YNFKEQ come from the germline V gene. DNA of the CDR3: TGTGCCAGCAGCCAAGATATGAGAGACTATACGCAGTATTTT. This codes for CASSQDMRDYTQYF.

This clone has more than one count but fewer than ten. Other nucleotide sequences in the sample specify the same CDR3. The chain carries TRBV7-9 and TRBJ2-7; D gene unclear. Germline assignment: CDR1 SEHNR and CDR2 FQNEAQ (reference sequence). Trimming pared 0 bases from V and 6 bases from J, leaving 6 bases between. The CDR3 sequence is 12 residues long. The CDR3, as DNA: TGTGCCAGCAGCTTAGCGCTTGGCGAGCAGTACTTC. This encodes CASSLALGEQYF.

CDR3 nucleotides: TGTGCCAGCAGTTTTACGAGCTCCTACGAGCAGTACTTC. This translates into CASSFTSSYEQYF. V is TRBV28 and J is TRBJ2-7; no reliable D call. V lost 3 bases to trimming and J lost 0 bases, with 6 bases between them. CDR3 length: 13 amino acids. Germline CDR1 is MDHEN and CDR2 is SYDVKM.

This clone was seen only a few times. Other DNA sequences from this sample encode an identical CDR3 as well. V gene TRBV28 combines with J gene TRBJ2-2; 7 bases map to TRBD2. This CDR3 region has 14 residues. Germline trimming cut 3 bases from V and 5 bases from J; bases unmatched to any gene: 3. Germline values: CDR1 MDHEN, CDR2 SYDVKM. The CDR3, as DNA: TGTGCCAGCAGTTTCTCGGGAGGAACCGGGGAGCTGTTTTTT. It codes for CASSFSGGTGELFF.

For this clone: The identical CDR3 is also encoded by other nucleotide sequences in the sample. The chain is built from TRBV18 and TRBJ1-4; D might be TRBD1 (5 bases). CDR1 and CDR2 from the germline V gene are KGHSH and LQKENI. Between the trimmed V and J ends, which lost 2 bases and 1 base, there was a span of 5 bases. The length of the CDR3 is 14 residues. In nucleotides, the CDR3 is TGTGCCAGCTCACCAGGGGGAACTAATGAAAAACTGTTTTTT. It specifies CASSPGGTNEKLFF.

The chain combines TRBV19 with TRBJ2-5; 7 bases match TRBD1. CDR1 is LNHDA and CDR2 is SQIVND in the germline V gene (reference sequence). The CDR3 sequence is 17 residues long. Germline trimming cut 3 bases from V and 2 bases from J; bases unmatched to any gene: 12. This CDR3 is CASSMLTGRVAQETQYF. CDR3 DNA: TGTGCCAGTAGTATGCTGACAGGGCGGGTTGCGCAAGAGACCCAGTACTTC.

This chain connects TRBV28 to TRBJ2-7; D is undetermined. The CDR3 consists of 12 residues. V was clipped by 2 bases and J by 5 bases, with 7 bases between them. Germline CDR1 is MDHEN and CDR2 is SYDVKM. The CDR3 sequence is CASSLTQDEQYF. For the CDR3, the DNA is TGTGCCAGCAGTTTAACCCAGGACGAGCAGTACTTC.

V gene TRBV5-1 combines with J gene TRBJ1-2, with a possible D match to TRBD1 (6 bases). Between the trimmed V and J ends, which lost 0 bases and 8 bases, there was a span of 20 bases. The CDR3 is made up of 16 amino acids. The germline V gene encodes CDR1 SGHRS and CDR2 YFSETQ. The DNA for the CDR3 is TGCGCCAGCAGCTTGGCCGGGGTCCTCCAGGGGTACGGCTACACCTTC. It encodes CASSLAGVLQGYGYTF. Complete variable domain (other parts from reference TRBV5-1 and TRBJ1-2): KAGVTQTPRYLIKTRGQQVTLSCSPISGHRSVSWYQQTPGQGLQFLFEYFSETQRNKGNFPGRFSGRQFSNSRSEMNVSTLELGDSALYLCASSLAGVLQGYGYTFGSGTRLTVV.